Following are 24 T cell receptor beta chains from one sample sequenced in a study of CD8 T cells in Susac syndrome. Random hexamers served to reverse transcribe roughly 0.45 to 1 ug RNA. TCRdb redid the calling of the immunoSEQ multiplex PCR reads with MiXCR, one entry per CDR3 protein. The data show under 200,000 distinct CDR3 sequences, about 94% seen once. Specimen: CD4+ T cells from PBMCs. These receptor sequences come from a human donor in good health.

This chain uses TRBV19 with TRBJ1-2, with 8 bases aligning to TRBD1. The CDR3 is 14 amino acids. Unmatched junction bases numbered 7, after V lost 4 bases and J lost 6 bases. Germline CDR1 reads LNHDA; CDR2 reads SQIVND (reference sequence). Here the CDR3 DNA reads TGTGCCAGTAGTAAGGGACAGGAGGGAGATGGCTACACCTTC. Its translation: CASSKGQEGDGYTF.

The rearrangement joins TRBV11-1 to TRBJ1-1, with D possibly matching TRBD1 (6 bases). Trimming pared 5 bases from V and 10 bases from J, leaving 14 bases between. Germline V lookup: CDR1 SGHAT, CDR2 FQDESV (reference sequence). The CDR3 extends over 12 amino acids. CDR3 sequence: CASSRGAGVAFF. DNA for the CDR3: TGTGCCAGCAGCCGCGGGGCAGGGGTAGCTTTCTTT.

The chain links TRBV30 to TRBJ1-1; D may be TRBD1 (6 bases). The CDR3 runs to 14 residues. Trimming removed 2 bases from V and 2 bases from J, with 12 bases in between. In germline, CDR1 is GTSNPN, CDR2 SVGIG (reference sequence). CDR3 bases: TGTGCCTGGAGTTTCCCGGACAGAAACACTGAAGCTTTCTTT. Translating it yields CAWSFPDRNTEAFF.

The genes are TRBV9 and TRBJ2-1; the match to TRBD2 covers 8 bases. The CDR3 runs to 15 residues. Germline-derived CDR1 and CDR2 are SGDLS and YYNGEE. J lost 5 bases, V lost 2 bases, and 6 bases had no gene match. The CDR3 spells CASSVGGTSHNEQFF. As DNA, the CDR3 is TGTGCCAGCAGCGTTGGGGGGACTAGTCACAATGAGCAGTTCTTC. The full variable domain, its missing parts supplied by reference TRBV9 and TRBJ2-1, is DSGVTQTPKHLITATGQRVTLRCSPRSGDLSVYWYQQSLDQGLQFLIQYYNGEERAKGNILERFSAQQFPDLHSELNLSSLELGDSALYFCASSVGGTSHNEQFFGPGTRLTVL.

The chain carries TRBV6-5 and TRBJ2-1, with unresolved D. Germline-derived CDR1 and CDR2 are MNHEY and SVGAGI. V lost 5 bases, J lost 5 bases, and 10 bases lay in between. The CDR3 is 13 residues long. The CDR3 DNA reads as TGTGCCAGCAGTCTTGGACCAAACAATGAGCAGTTCTTC. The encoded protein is CASSLGPNNEQFF.

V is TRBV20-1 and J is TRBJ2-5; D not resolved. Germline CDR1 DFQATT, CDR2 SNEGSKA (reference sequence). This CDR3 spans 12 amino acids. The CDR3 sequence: CSAGLVQETQYF. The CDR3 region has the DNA TGCAGCGCCGGGCTAGTCCAAGAGACCCAGTACTTC.

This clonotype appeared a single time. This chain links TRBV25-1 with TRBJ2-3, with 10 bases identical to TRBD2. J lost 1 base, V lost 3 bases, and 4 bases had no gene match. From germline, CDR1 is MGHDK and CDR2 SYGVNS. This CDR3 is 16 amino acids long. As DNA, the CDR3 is TGTGCCAGCAGTGAGGGACTAGCGAGGGGCACAGATACGCAGTATTTT. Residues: CASSEGLARGTDTQYF.

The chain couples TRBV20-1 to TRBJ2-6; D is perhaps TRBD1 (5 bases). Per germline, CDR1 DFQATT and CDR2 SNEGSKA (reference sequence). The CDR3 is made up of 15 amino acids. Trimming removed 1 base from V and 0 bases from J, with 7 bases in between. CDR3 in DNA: TGCAGTGCTAGAGGGGGCGGCTCTGGGGCCAACGTCCTGACTTTC. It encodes CSARGGGSGANVLTF.

The CDR3 spells CSVLGLLQGATDYGYTF. The CDR3 region has the DNA TGCAGCGTTCTCGGATTACTTCAGGGGGCTACTGACTATGGCTACACCTTC. The chain uses TRBV29-1 and TRBJ1-2; 8 nucleotides match TRBD1. The CDR3 covers 17 residues. V was pared by 5 bases and J by 3 bases, with 17 bases of the junction left unmatched. Germline V gene lookup returns CDR1 SQVTM and CDR2 ANQGSEA.

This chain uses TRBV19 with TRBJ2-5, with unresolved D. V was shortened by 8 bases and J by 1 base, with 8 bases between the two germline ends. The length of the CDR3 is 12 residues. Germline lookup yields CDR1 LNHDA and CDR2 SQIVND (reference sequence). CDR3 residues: CASGPTQETQYF. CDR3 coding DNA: TGTGCCAGTGGACCTACCCAAGAGACCCAGTACTTC.

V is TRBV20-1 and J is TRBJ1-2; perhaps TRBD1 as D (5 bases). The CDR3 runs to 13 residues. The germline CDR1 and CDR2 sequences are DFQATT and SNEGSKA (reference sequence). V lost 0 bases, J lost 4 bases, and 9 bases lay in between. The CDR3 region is CSAREGTSYGYTF. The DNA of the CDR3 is TGCAGTGCTAGAGAGGGGACCAGCTATGGCTACACCTTC.

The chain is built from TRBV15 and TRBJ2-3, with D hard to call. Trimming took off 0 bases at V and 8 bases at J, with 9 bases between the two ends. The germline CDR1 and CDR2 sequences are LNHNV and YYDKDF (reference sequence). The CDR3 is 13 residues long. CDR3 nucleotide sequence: TGTGCCACCAGCAGAGACGGTGGGCGTACGCAGTATTTT. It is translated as CATSRDGGRTQYF.

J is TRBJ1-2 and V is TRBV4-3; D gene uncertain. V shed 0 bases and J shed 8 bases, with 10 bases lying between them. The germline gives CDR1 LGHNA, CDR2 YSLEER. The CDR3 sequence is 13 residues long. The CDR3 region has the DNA TGCGCCAGCAGCCAAGACAGGTCGAGGGGCTACACCTTC. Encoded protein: CASSQDRSRGYTF.

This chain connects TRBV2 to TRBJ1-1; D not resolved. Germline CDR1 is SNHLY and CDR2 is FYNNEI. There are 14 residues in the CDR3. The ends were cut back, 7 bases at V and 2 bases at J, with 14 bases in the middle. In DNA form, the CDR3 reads TGTGCCAGCACCACGGAGGGCAGAAACACTGAAGCTTTCTTT. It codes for CASTTEGRNTEAFF.

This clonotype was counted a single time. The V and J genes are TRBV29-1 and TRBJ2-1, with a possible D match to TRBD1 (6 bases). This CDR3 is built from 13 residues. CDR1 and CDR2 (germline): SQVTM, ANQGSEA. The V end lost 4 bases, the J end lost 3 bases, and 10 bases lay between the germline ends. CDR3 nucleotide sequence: TGCAGCGTTGGGGGGCGAAACTACAATGAGCAGTTCTTC. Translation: CSVGGRNYNEQFF.

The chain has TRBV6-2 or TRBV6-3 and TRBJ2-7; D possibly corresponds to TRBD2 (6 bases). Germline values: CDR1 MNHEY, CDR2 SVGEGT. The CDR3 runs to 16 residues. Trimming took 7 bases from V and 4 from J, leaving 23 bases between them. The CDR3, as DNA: TGTGCCAGCACCCACTGGCTCGACGGGGGATTTTACGAGCAGTACTTC. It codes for CASTHWLDGGFYEQYF.

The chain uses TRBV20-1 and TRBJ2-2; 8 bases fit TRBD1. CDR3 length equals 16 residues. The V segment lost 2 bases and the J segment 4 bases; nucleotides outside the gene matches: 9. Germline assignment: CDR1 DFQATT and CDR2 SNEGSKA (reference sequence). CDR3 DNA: TGCAGTGCTAGATCCTTAGGGACAGGCCCCACCGGGGAGCTGTTTTTT. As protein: CSARSLGTGPTGELFF.

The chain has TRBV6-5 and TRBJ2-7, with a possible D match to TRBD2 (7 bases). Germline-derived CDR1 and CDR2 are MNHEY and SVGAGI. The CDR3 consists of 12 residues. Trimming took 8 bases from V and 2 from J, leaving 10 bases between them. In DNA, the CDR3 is TGTGCCAGCGGGGGGGCAGCCTACGAGCAGTACTTC. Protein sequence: CASGGAAYEQYF.

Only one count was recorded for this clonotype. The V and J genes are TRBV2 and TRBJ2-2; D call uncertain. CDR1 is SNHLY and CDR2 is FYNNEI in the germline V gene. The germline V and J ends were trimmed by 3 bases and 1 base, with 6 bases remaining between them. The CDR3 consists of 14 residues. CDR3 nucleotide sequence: TGTGCCAGCAGTGAGCGGCAGAACACCGGGGAGCTGTTTTTT. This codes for CASSERQNTGELFF.

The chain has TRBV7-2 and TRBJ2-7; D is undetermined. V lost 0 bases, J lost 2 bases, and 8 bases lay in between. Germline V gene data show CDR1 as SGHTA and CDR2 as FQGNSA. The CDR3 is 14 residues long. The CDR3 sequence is CASSLAPGPYEQYF. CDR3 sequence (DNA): TGTGCCAGCAGCTTAGCGCCGGGCCCCTACGAGCAGTACTTC.

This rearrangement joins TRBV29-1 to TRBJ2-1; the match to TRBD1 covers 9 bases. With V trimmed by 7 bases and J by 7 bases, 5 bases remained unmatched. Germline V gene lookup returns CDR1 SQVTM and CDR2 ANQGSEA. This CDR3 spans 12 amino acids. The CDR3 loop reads CSGRTGDNEQFF. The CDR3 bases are TGCAGCGGTCGGACAGGGGATAATGAGCAGTTCTTC.

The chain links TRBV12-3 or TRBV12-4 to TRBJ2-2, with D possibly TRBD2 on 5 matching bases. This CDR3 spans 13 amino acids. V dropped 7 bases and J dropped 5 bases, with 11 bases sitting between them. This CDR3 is CASIRGQTGELFF. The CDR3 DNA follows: TGTGCCAGCATTCGAGGGCAAACCGGGGAGCTGTTTTTT.

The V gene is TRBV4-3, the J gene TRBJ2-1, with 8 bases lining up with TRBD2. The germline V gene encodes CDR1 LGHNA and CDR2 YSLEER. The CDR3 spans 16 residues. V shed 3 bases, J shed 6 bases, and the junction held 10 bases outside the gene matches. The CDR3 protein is CASSQVAGPVGNEQFF. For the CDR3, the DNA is TGCGCCAGCAGCCAGGTAGCGGGGCCCGTGGGCAATGAGCAGTTCTTC.

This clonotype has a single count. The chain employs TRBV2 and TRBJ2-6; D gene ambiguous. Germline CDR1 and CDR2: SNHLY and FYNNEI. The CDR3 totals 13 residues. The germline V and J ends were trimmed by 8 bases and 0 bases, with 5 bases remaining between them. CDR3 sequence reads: CASAPSGANVLTF. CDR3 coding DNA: TGTGCCAGCGCCCCCTCTGGGGCCAACGTCCTGACTTTC.